This T cell receptor (beta chain) was recovered during a study of Ad26.COV2.S vaccination and SARS-CoV-2 variants. Sequencing was performed with immunoSEQ multiplex PCR; in TCRdb, only in-frame clones are kept and a portion is missing. The profile shows 400,000 to 450,000 clones, about 93% of them singletons. Turning to this clone: The antigen remains unidentified.

This sample's treatment: roughly 19 received Ad26.COV2.S at low or high dose, single or two shots; 5 received placebo; per-sample allocation not given. The samples date from day 63 after the first vaccine or placebo injection. Per germline, CDR1 LGHDT and CDR2 YNNKEL (reference sequence). V was shortened by 1 base and J by 4 bases, with 13 bases between the two germline ends. This CDR3 is 15 amino acids long. The study, taken as a whole, reports: The TCR breadth and depth analyses may have produced an underestimate of total T cell responses. Vaccine recipients surpassed placebo recipients in spike-specific TCR breadth. Vaccinees and placebo recipients showed similar non-spike TCR breadth.

The specimen was peripheral blood, collected in a trial of Ad26.COV2.S vaccine versus placebo. The sequence came from a person between 18 and 65 years old who received the Ad26.COV2.S COVID-19 vaccine or a placebo. This chain connects TRBV3-1 (or the pseudogene TRBV3-2) to TRBJ1-2; no clear D. The CDR3 reads CASSQGIMVSYGYTF. The CDR3 DNA reads as TGTGCCAGCAGCCAAGGGATTATGGTGAGCTATGGCTACACCTTC.